The T cell receptor beta chain described here comes from a study of T cell clonality in common variable immunodeficiency. V was clipped by 3 bases and J by 6 bases; unmatched bases: 5. CDR3 length: 14 amino acids. Germline values: CDR1 MNHNS, CDR2 SASEGT. Clones were sequenced by immunoSEQ multiplex PCR, and TCRdb holds only the in-frame ones, with some missing. Altogether approximately 20,000 clones were found in the sample, and no singletons occur. Ten or more counts support this clone. Its antigen is unknown. The CDR3 is cut off 3 residues early in the read; its end comes from the germline J gene. Study-level results: In common variable immunodeficiency, TCR beta chains reportedly carried fewer deletions and N-nucleotide insertions.

This clonotype originated in a human donor with common variable immunodeficiency. The rearrangement uses TRBV6-1 and TRBJ2-3, with 8 bases identical to TRBD1. Source material: peripheral blood mononuclear cells. The DNA read from the CDR3 is TGTGCCAGCAGTGATCAGGGGGCGGGGGATACG. Its translation is CASSDQGAGDT. The entire CDR3 protein is CASSDQGAGDTQYF.